This T cell receptor (beta chain) came from a study of CD8+CD57+ T cells in acquired aplastic anemia. Study details: Recorded DNA amounts for sorted CD4+ and CD8+ cells had an average of approximately 2.9 ug. Study findings and constraints: Patients and controls shared over 25 CD8+ CDR3 sequences, highly expressed in patients. CD8+ Simpson's diversity showed no significant patient-control difference.

The CDR3 contains 15 residues. Germline assignment: CDR1 LNHNV and CDR2 YYDKDF (reference sequence). The junction had 4 bases not matched to a gene; V was cut back by 5 bases and J by 3 bases. Sequencing was done on patients that had shown CD8+CD57+ cell expansion by flow cytometry. Everyone among the patients had severe acquired aplastic anemia. This clonotype was recorded at least ten times. Its matching antigen is unknown. CDR3 and TCR beta VDJ profiling relied on a genomic DNA template. TCRdb processed the reads anew with MiXCR; each CDR3 protein has one entry. Of 170,000 or so distinct CDR3 sequences in the sample, more than 40% were seen once.

The gene calls are TRBV15 and TRBJ2-1, with 10 bases aligning to TRBD2. Material: sorted CD4+, CD8+, or CD8+CD57+ T cells (not recorded which) from PBMCs. The clonotype comes from a human donor with aplastic anemia. CDR3 region: CATSEGLAVYNEQFF. The DNA of the CDR3 is TGTGCCACCAGCGAAGGACTAGCGGTCTACAATGAGCAGTTCTTC.